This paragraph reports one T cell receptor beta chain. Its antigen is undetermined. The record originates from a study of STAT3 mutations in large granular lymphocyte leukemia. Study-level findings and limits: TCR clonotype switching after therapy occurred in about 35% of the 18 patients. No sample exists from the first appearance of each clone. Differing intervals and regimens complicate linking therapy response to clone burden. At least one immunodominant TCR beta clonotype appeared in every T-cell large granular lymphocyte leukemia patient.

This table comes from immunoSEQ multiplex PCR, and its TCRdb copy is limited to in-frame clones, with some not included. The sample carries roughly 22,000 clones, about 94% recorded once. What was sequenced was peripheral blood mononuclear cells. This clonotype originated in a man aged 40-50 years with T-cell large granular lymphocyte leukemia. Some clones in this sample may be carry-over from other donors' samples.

The CDR3 bases are TGCGCCAGCAGCCCCGGAGGTGGCCGGAGCTCCTACGAGCAGTACTTC. Translating it yields CASSPGGGRSSYEQYF. V gene TRBV4-3 combines with J gene TRBJ2-7; weak D call: TRBD2 (5 bases). The V gene's germline CDR1 is LGHNA and CDR2 YSLEER. This CDR3 has 16 residues. Trimming cost V 4 bases and J 0 bases, with 16 bases left between them.